Described below is a single T cell receptor (beta chain) sequence and its context. Its antigen is not known. PBMCs, at least 6 million per sample, were isolated. The germline V gene has CDR1 LGHDT and CDR2 YNNKEL (reference sequence). The length of the CDR3 is 14 residues. Deletions cut 1 base from V and 6 bases from J, with 12 bases between. This entry is derived from a study of blood T cells in healthy people across ages. PCR was performed a second time for about 7 to 12 cycles using a sample-barcoded 5' primer and a J-beta primer mix. TCRdb processed the 5' RACE reads anew with MiXCR; each CDR3 protein has one entry. Among about 1,500,000 distinct CDR3 sequences, under 30% were seen once, and the ten largest hold roughly 8%. Study-level results: It was not known whether donors were CMV positive (a possible confounder of expanded clonotype changes).

This receptor was obtained from a woman aged 25 to 39 in good health. This chain links TRBV3-1 with TRBJ1-2, with D perhaps TRBD1 (5 bases). What was sequenced was blood. CDR3: CASSQALPGDGYTF. The DNA for the CDR3 is TGTGCCAGCAGCCAAGCTCTTCCGGGGGATGGCTACACCTTC.